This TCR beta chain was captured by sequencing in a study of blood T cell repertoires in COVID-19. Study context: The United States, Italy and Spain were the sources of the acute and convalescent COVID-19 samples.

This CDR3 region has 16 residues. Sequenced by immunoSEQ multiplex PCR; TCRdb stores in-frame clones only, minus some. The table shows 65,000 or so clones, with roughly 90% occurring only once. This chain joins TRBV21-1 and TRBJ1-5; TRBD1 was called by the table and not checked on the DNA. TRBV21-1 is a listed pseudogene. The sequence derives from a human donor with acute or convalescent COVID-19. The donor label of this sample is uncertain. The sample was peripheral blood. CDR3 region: CASSKGTGHSNQPQHF. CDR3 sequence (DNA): TGTGCCAGCAGCAAAGGTACAGGGCATAGCAATCAGCCCCAGCATTTT.